Shown below are 12 T cell receptor beta chains from a single sample sequenced in a study of blood T cell repertoires in COVID-19 (dated by TCRdb to 2019 to 2021). The method was the immunoSEQ multiplex PCR assay. TCRdb provides this immuneACCESS table in a form limited to in-frame rearrangements. Some clones are lacking; in checked studies, under half of them reflect an unresolved V gene, and why the rest are absent is not known. This sample gives some 210,000 clones in total; around 81% of them show up just once. The ten top clones hold roughly 4.5% of the sample. The sample taken for sequencing was PBMCs or T cells enriched from blood (not recorded which). These receptors were taken from a man aged 30 to 39 with acute COVID-19.

The chain joins TRBV6-5 to TRBJ1-2; D remains unclear. V lost 7 bases to trimming and J lost 7 bases, with 10 bases between them. The V gene's germline CDR1 is MNHEY and CDR2 SVGAGI. CDR3 size: 11 residues. CDR3 region: CASNRWAGYTF. The CDR3, as DNA: TGTGCCAGCAATAGATGGGCTGGCTACACCTTC.

The chain is built from TRBV6-5 and TRBJ1-6; D is ambiguous. CDR1 MNHEY and CDR2 SVGAGI come from the germline V gene. The CDR3 has 13 residues. Between the trimmed V and J ends, which lost 8 bases and 5 bases, there was a span of 10 bases. The CDR3 loop reads CASLYDNNSPLHF. The DNA of the CDR3 is TGTGCCAGCCTATACGACAATAATTCACCCCTCCACTTT.

This clone is a singleton in its sample. This chain links TRBV7-2 with TRBJ2-7, with 9 bases matching TRBD2. CDR3 size: 14 residues. After removal of 3 bases from V and 0 bases from J, the junction contained 0 bases not matched to a gene. The germline CDR1 and CDR2 sequences are SGHTA and FQGNSA. CDR3 nucleotides: TGTGCCAGCAGCTTTAGCGGGGGCTCCTACGAGCAGTACTTC. It translates to CASSFSGGSYEQYF. Full variable domain (missing parts from reference TRBV7-2 and TRBJ2-7): GAGVSQSPSNKVTEKGKDVELRCDPISGHTALYWYRQSLGQGLEFLIYFQGNSAPDKSGLPSDRFSAERTGGSVSTLTIQRTQQEDSAVYLCASSFSGGSYEQYFGPGTRLTVT.

V is TRBV7-9 and J is TRBJ1-1; D remains unclear. This CDR3 contains 12 residues. V was pared by 8 bases and J by 3 bases, with 10 bases between. Germline V gene data show CDR1 as SEHNR and CDR2 as FQNEAQ (reference sequence). In DNA form, the CDR3 reads TGTGCCAGCCAGAGGACTTACACTGAAGCTTTCTTT. Translation gives CASQRTYTEAFF.

The chain uses TRBV5-1 and TRBJ1-1; no clear D gene. The length of the CDR3 is 14 residues. The germline V and J ends were trimmed by 2 bases and 4 bases, with 12 bases remaining between them. The germline V gene encodes CDR1 SGHRS and CDR2 YFSETQ. The CDR3 reads CASSFTGAGTEAFF. Written as DNA, the CDR3 is TGCGCCAGCAGCTTTACGGGAGCAGGCACTGAAGCTTTCTTT.

The chain recombines TRBV7-2 with TRBJ1-1, with D unclear. V was trimmed by 5 bases and J by 4 bases, leaving 14 bases between them. The CDR3 is 14 amino acids. The germline V gene has CDR1 SGHTA and CDR2 FQGNSA. CDR3 in DNA: TGTGCCAGCAGCAACCGGAGACGGGGCACTGAAGCTTTCTTT. Translated, it gives CASSNRRRGTEAFF. The whole variable domain, filled in from reference TRBV7-2 and TRBJ1-1, reads GAGVSQSPSNKVTEKGKDVELRCDPISGHTALYWYRQSLGQGLEFLIYFQGNSAPDKSGLPSDRFSAERTGGSVSTLTIQRTQQEDSAVYLCASSNRRRGTEAFFGQGTRLTVV.

In DNA, the CDR3 is TGCGCCAGCAGCTCCGGGGGCGGGGGACCAGATACGCAGTATTTT. This sequence encodes CASSSGGGGPDTQYF. The rearrangement joins TRBV5-1 to TRBJ2-3; D may be TRBD2 (7 bases). The CDR3 sequence is 15 residues long. The V gene lost 3 bases and the J gene lost 4 bases, with 15 bases spanning the gap. Germline V gives CDR1 SGHRS, CDR2 YFSETQ. The full variable domain, in which reference TRBV5-1 and TRBJ2-3 provide the parts outside the CDR3, is KAGVTQTPRYLIKTRGQQVTLSCSPISGHRSVSWYQQTPGQGLQFLFEYFSETQRNKGNFPGRFSGRQFSNSRSEMNVSTLELGDSALYLCASSSGGGGPDTQYFGPGTRLTVL.

The chain links TRBV9 to TRBJ1-5; 7 nucleotides line up with TRBD1. V lost 4 bases to trimming and J lost 0 bases; unmatched junction nucleotides: 7. The CDR3 has 16 residues. Germline CDR1 and CDR2: SGDLS and YYNGEE. This CDR3 is CASSLGTADSNQPQHF. In nucleotides, the CDR3 is TGTGCCAGCAGCCTCGGGACAGCCGATAGCAATCAGCCCCAGCATTTT. The variable domain in full, completed from reference TRBV9 and TRBJ1-5, reads DSGVTQTPKHLITATGQRVTLRCSPRSGDLSVYWYQQSLDQGLQFLIQYYNGEERAKGNILERFSAQQFPDLHSELNLSSLELGDSALYFCASSLGTADSNQPQHFGDGTRLSIL.

The chain carries TRBV2 and TRBJ2-3, with 8 bases aligning to TRBD2. Germline V gives CDR1 SNHLY, CDR2 FYNNEI. The CDR3 is 15 amino acids. With V trimmed by 8 bases and J by 2 bases, 9 bases remained unmatched. In DNA, the CDR3 is TGTGCCAGCGCGGCGGGGGGCCTCACCACAGATACGCAGTATTTT. Protein: CASAAGGLTTDTQYF. The full variable domain, with the rest looked up from reference TRBV2 and TRBJ2-3, is EPEVTQTPSHQVTQMGQEVILRCVPISNHLYFYWYRQILGQKVEFLVSFYNNEISEKSEIFDDQFSVERPDGSNFTLKIRSTKLEDSAMYFCASAAGGLTTDTQYFGPGTRLTVL.

This CDR3 reads CASSPTSPENTIYF. CDR3 coding DNA: TGTGCCAGCAGTCCCACTAGTCCGGAAAACACCATATATTTT. J is TRBJ1-3 and V is TRBV28; D not resolved. Deletions cut 5 bases from V and 6 bases from J, with 14 bases between. Per germline, CDR1 MDHEN and CDR2 SYDVKM. The CDR3 contains 14 residues. Variable domain in full (rest from reference TRBV28 and TRBJ1-3): DVKVTQSSRYLVKRTGEKVFLECVQDMDHENMFWYRQDPGLGLRLIYFSYDVKMKEKGDIPEGYSVSREKKERFSLILESASTNQTSMYLCASSPTSPENTIYFGEGSWLTVV.

The gene calls are TRBV28 and TRBJ2-7, with TRBD1 matching over 10 bases. J lost 5 bases, V lost 4 bases, and 8 bases had no gene match. The CDR3 loop spans 15 amino acids. The germline CDR1 and CDR2 sequences are MDHEN and SYDVKM. This CDR3 is CASSSPGQGTNEQYF. The CDR3 DNA sequence: TGTGCCAGCAGTTCACCGGGACAGGGGACCAACGAGCAGTACTTC.

CDR3 coding DNA: TGTGCCAGAAGCAAATACCCAAACAGGGAGTGGGGTGGCTACACCTTC. Its protein product is CARSKYPNREWGGYTF. The chain uses TRBV5-3 and TRBJ1-2, with a possible D match to TRBD1 (6 bases). TRBV5-3 counts as an open reading frame of uncertain function. The CDR3 length is 16 residues. Trimming took 4 bases from V and 7 from J, leaving 23 bases between them.